What follows are 4 T cell receptor beta chains derived from one specimen sequenced in a study of human T cells and chemical hapten exposure. TCRdb fed the RACE reads into MiXCR, producing one record per CDR3 protein. The data contain around 380,000 distinct CDR3 sequences, approximately 5.1% of them singletons. Stated time point: patch test 1, 2 weeks after DPC sensitization. Treatment in this sample: therapeutic diphenylcyclopropenone sensitization with weekly scalp DPC. The starting material was whole blood, obtained in connection with sensitization to the hapten diphenylcyclopropenone (DPC). The receptor set was obtained from a woman aged 50 to 65 with alopecia areata. Some clones in this sample may be carry-over from other donors' samples.

This clonotype has more than one count but fewer than ten. The J gene is TRBJ1-4, the V gene TRBV5-1; 10 nucleotides align to TRBD1. There are 14 residues in the CDR3. Germline trimming cut 2 bases from V and 7 bases from J; bases unmatched to any gene: 2. Germline V gives CDR1 SGHRS, CDR2 YFSETQ. For the CDR3, the DNA is TGCGCCAGCAGCTTCGGGGACAGGGGTGAAAAACTGTTTTTT. Residues: CASSFGDRGEKLFF.

This clonotype was seen a handful of times. The rearrangement links TRBV12-3 or TRBV12-4 to TRBJ2-2; D gene unclear. This CDR3 spans 15 amino acids. V was shortened by 5 bases and J by 0 bases, with 10 bases between the two germline ends. CDR3 DNA: TGTGCCAGCAGTCAGACACCGACGAACACCGGGGAGCTGTTTTTT. Encoded protein: CASSQTPTNTGELFF.

This clonotype has more than one count but fewer than ten. This chain connects TRBV5-1 to TRBJ2-1; no firm D call. The CDR3 runs 13 residues. V dropped 4 bases and J dropped 2 bases, with 7 bases sitting between them. Germline V gene sequence: CDR1 SGHRS, CDR2 YFSETQ. The chain's CDR3 is CASSTSPYNEQFF. In DNA, the CDR3 is TGCGCCAGCAGCACAAGCCCCTACAATGAGCAGTTCTTC.

Many counts were recorded for this clonotype. The chain has TRBV10-3 and TRBJ2-7; weak D call: TRBD2 (6 bases). Germline CDR1 ENHRY, CDR2 SYGVKD. The CDR3 consists of 14 residues. V gave up 3 bases and J gave up 3 bases, with 12 bases separating them. The CDR3 sequence: CAISEGGNDYEQYF. The CDR3 region has the DNA TGTGCCATCAGTGAAGGAGGGAATGACTACGAGCAGTACTTC.